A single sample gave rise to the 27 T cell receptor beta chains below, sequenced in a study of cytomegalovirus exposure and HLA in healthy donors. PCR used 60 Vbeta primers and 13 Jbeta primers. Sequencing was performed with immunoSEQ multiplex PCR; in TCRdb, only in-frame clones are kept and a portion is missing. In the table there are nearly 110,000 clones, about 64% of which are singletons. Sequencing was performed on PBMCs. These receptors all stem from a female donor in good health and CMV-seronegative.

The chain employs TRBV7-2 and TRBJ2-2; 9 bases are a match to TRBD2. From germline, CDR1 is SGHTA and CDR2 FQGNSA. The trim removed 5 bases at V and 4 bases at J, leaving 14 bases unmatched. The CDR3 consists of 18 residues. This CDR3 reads CASSHRTSEPRGTGELFF. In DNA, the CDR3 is TGTGCCAGCAGCCATAGGACTAGCGAGCCTAGGGGCACCGGGGAGCTGTTTTTT.

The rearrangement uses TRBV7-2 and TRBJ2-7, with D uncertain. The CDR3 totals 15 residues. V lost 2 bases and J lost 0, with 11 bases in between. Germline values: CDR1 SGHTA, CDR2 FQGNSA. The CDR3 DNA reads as TGTGCCAGCAGCTTAATGGCTGATCGCTCCTACGAGCAGTACTTC. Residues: CASSLMADRSYEQYF. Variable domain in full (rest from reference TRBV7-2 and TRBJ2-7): GAGVSQSPSNKVTEKGKDVELRCDPISGHTALYWYRQSLGQGLEFLIYFQGNSAPDKSGLPSDRFSAERTGGSVSTLTIQRTQQEDSAVYLCASSLMADRSYEQYFGPGTRLTVT.

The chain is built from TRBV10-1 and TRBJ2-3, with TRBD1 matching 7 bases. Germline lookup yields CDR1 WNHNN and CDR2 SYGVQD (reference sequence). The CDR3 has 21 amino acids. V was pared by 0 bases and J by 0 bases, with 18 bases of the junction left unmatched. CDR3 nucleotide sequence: TGCGCCAGCAGTGAGTCGGGAACAGGGGTTTTCGGCGGACCAAGCACAGATACGCAGTATTTT. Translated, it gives CASSESGTGVFGGPSTDTQYF.

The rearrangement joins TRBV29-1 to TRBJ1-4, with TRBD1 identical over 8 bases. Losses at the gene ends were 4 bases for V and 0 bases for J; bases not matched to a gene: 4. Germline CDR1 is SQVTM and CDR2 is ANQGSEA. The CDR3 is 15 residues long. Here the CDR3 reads CSVALTGATNEKLFF. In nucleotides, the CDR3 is TGCAGCGTTGCGCTGACAGGGGCAACTAATGAAAAACTGTTTTTT.

The chain's CDR3 is CAKPKLIDTEAFF. In nucleotides, the CDR3 is TGTGCCAAACCTAAACTAATAGACACTGAAGCTTTCTTT. This sequence joins TRBV19 and TRBJ1-1; D unclear. Trimming stripped 10 bases from V and 3 bases from J, with 15 bases between. The germline V gene has CDR1 LNHDA and CDR2 SQIVND (reference sequence). The CDR3 has 13 amino acids.

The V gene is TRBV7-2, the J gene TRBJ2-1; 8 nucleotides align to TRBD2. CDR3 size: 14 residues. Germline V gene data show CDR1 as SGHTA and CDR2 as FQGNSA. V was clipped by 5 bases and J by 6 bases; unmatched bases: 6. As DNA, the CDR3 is TGTGCCAGCAGCGTCGGGACTAGACCCAATGAGCAGTTCTTC. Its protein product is CASSVGTRPNEQFF.

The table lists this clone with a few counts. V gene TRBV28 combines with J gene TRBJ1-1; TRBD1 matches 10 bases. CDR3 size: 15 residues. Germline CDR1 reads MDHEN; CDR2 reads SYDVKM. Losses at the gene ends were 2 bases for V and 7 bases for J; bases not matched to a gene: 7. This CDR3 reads CASSLLTGGEGEAFF. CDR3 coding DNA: TGTGCCAGCAGTTTACTGACAGGGGGCGAGGGTGAAGCTTTCTTT.

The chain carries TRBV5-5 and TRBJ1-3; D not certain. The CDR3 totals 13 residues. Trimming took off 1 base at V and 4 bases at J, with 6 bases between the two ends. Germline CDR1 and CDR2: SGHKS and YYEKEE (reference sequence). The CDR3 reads CASSLSVGNTIYF. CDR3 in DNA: TGTGCCAGCAGCTTGTCCGTCGGAAACACCATATATTTT.

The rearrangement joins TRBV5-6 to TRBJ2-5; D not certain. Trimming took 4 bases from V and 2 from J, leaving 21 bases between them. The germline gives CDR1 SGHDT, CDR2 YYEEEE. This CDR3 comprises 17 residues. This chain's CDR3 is CASSLGSASTFQETQYF. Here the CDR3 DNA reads TGTGCCAGCAGCCTGGGTAGTGCTAGTACCTTTCAAGAGACCCAGTACTTC. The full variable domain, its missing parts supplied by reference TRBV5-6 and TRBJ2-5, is DAGVTQSPTHLIKTRGQQVTLRCSPKSGHDTVSWYQQALGQGPQFIFQYYEEEERQRGNFPDRFSGHQFPNYSSELNVNALLLGDSALYLCASSLGSASTFQETQYFGPGTRLLVL.

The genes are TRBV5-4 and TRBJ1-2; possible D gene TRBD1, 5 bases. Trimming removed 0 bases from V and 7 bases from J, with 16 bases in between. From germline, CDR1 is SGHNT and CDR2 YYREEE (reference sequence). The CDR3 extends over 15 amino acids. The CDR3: CASSLVGQGQGGYTF. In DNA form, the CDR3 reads TGTGCCAGCAGCTTGGTTGGGCAGGGCCAAGGTGGCTACACCTTC. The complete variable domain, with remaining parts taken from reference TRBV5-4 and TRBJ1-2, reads ETGVTQSPTHLIKTRGQQVTLRCSSQSGHNTVSWYQQALGQGPQFIFQYYREEENGRGNFPPRFSGLQFPNYSSELNVNALELDDSALYLCASSLVGQGQGGYTFGSGTRLTVV.

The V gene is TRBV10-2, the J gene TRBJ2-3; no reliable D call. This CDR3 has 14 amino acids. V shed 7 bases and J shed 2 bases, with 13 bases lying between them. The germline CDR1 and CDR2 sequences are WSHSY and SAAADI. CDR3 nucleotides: TGCGCCAGCACTCAACAATCATACACAGATACGCAGTATTTT. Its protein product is CASTQQSYTDTQYF.

The CDR3 DNA is TGTGCCAGTAGTATTGGGGCCAGGGCGGGGGAGCAGTACTTC. It specifies CASSIGARAGEQYF. The genes are TRBV19 and TRBJ2-7; D might be TRBD2 (6 bases). The germline V and J ends were trimmed by 3 bases and 7 bases, with 16 bases remaining between them. The germline V gene has CDR1 LNHDA and CDR2 SQIVND (reference sequence). This CDR3 is 14 amino acids long.

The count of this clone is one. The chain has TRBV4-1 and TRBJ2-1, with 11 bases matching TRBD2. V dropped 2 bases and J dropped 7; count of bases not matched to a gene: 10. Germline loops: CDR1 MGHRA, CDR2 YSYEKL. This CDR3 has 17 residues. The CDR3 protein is CASSQPTSGRGQNEQFF. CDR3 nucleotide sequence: TGCGCCAGCAGCCAACCTACTAGCGGGAGAGGACAAAATGAGCAGTTCTTC.

In nucleotides, the CDR3 is TGTGCCAGCAGCTTTGCGGAGGGACTTCCCTCCTACAATGAGCAGTTCTTC. It encodes CASSFAEGLPSYNEQFF. V usage is TRBV12-1 and J usage is TRBJ2-1; the table's D call of TRBD2 was not tested on the DNA. TRBV12-1 is classified as a pseudogene. This CDR3 spans 17 amino acids.

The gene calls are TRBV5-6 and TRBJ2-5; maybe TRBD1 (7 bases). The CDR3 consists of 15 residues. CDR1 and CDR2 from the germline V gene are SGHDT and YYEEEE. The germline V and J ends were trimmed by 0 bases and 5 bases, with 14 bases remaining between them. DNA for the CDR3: TGTGCCAGCAGCTTGGTCAGGGGGGTCTACGAGACCCAGTACTTC. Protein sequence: CASSLVRGVYETQYF.

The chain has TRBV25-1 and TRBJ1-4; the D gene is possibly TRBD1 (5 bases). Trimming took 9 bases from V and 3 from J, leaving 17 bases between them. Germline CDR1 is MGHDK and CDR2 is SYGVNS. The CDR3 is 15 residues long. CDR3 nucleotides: TGTGCCAGTGCTCGTAGAGGGGACTCTAATGAAAAACTGTTTTTT. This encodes CASARRGDSNEKLFF.

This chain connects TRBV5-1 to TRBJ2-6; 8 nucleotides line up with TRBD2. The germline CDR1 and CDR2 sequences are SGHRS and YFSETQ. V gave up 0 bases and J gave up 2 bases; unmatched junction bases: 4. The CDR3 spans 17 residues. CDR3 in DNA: TGCGCCAGCAGCTTGGACGGGGGGGCCGCTGGGGCCAACGTCCTGACTTTC. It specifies CASSLDGGAAGANVLTF. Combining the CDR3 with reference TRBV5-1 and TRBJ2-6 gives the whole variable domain KAGVTQTPRYLIKTRGQQVTLSCSPISGHRSVSWYQQTPGQGLQFLFEYFSETQRNKGNFPGRFSGRQFSNSRSEMNVSTLELGDSALYLCASSLDGGAAGANVLTFGAGSRLTVL.

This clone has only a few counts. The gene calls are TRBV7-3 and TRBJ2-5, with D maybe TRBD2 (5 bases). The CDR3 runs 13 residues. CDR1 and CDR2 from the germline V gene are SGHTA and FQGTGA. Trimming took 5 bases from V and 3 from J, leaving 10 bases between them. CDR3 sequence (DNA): TGTGCCAGCAGCCAAACTAGAGAAGAGACCCAGTACTTC. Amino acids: CASSQTREETQYF.

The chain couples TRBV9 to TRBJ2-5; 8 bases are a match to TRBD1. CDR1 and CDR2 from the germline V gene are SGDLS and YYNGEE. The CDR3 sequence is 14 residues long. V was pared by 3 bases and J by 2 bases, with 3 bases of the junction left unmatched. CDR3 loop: CASSATGGQETQYF. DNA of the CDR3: TGTGCCAGCAGCGCCACAGGGGGGCAAGAGACCCAGTACTTC. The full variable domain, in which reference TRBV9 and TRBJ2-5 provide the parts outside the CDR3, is DSGVTQTPKHLITATGQRVTLRCSPRSGDLSVYWYQQSLDQGLQFLIQYYNGEERAKGNILERFSAQQFPDLHSELNLSSLELGDSALYFCASSATGGQETQYFGPGTRLLVL.

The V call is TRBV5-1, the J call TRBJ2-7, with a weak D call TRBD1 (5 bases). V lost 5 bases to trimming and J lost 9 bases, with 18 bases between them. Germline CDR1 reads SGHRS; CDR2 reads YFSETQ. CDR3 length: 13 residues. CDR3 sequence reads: CASRIGPGGAQYF. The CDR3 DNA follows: TGCGCCAGCAGGATCGGGCCGGGTGGGGCGCAGTACTTC.

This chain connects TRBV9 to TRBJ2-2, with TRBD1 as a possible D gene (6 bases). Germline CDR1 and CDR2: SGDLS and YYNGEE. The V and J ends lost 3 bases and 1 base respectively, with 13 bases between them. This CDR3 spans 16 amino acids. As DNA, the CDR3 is TGTGCCAGCAGCGCAAAGACGACAGGGAACACCGGGGAGCTGTTTTTT. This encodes CASSAKTTGNTGELFF.

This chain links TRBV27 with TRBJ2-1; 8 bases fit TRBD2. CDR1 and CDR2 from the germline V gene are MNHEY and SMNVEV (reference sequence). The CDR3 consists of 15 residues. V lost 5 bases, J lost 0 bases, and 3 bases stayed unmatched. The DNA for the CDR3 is TGTGCCAGCAGTGACAGCGGGAGCTCCTACAATGAGCAGTTCTTC. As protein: CASSDSGSSYNEQFF.

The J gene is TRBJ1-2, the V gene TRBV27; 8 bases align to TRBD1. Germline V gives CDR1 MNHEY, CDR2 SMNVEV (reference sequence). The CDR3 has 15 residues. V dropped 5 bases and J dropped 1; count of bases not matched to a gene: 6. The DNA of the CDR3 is TGTGCCAGCAGTCGGTCGGGACAGGTTAACTATGGCTACACCTTC. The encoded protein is CASSRSGQVNYGYTF.

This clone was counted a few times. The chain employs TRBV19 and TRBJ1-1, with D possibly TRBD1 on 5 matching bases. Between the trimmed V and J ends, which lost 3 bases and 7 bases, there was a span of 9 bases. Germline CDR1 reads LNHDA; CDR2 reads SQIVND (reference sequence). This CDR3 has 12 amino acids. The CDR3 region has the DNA TGTGCCAGTAGTATTAGGGGCTTTGAAGCTTTCTTT. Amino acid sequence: CASSIRGFEAFF.

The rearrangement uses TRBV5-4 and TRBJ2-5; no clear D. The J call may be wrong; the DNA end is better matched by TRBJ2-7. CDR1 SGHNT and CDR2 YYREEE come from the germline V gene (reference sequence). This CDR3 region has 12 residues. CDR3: CALSLGLGEQYF. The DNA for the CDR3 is TGTGCCTTGAGCCTGGGTTTGGGCGAGCAGTACTTC.

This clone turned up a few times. The CDR3 coding sequence is TGCGCCAGCAGCCCAGGACAGGGAGGCGGATATACGCAGTATTTT. Its protein is CASSPGQGGGYTQYF. J is TRBJ2-3 and V is TRBV4-1, with TRBD1 identical over 8 bases. Germline trimming cut 4 bases from V and 7 bases from J; bases unmatched to any gene: 10. Germline CDR1 MGHRA, CDR2 YSYEKL. The CDR3 is made up of 15 amino acids.

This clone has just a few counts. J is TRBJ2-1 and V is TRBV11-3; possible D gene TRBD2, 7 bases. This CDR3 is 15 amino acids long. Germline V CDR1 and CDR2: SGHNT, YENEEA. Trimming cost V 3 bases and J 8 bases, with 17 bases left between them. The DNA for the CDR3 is TGTGCCAGCAGCTTGCTCGGGGGGCGAGGGGATGAGCAGTTCTTC. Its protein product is CASSLLGGRGDEQFF.